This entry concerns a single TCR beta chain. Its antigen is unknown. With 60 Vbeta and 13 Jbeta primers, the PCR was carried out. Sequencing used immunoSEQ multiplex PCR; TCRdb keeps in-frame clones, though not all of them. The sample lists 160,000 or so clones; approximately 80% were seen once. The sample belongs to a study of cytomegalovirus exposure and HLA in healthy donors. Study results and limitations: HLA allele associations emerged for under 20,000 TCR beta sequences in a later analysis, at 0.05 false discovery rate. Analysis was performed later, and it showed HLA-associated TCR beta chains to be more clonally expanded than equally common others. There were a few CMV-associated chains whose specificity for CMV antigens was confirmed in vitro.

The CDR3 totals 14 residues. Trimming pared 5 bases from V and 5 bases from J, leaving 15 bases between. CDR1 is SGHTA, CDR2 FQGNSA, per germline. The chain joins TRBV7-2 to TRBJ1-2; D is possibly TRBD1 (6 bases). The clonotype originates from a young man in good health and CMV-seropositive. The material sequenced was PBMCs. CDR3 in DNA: TGTGCCAGCAGCCAGGGGCAGGGTGGGTATGGCTACACCTTC. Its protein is CASSQGQGGYGYTF.